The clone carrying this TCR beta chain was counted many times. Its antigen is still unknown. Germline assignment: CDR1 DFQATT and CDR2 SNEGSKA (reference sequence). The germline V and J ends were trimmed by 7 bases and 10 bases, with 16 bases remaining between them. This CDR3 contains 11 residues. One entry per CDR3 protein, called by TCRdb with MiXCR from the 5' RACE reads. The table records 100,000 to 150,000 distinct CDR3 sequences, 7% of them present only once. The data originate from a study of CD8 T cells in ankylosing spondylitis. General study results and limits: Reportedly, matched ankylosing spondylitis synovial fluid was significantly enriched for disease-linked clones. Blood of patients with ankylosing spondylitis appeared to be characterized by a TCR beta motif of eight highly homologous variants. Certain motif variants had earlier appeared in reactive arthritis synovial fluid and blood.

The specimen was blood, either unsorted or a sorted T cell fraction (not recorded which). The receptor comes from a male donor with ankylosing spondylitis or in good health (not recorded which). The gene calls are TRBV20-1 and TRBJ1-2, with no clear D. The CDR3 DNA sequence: TGCAGTGGTCCGGGTCTCTCAGACTACACCTTC. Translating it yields CSGPGLSDYTF.